This T cell receptor (beta chain) was sequenced during a study of a mutant IDH1 vaccine in newly diagnosed glioma. TCRdb's table, derived via immunoSEQ multiplex PCR, lists solely in-frame clones and lacks some. The data contain some 120,000 clones, about 80% of them seen just once; the ten biggest clones take up less than 7%. The time point denotes: week 11, during vaccination. Alongside topical imiquimod, each dose of vaccine comprised 300 ug of mutant IDH1 20-mer peptide. For this clone: What it recognizes is unknown.

The receptor comes from a man in his forties or fifties with glioma. The sequencing used PBMCs, collected from a glioma patient whose treatment included an IDH1 peptide vaccine.

The CDR3 bases are TGTGCCAGCAGCCAAGTTGAAGGCCACGAGCAGTACTTC. Protein: CASSQVEGHEQYF. The chain couples TRBV4-2 to TRBJ2-7, with D uncertain. In germline, CDR1 is LGHNA, CDR2 YNFKEQ. The V end was cut by 1 base, the J end by 5 bases, with 9 bases between. This CDR3 is 13 amino acids long.